This TCR beta chain was found in a study of T cells in localized non-small cell lung cancer. Points from the study as a whole: There were a median roughly 60 of the top 100 tumor clones appearing in adjacent lung. Those with higher blood T cell density had longer overall survival. In uninvolved adjacent lung, T cell clonality reached its highest value, exceeding tumor. A single tumor region was sequenced, leaving heterogeneity possible.

CDR1 is SGHRS and CDR2 is YFSETQ in the germline V gene. The CDR3 length is 16 residues. Trimming took 2 bases from V and 5 from J, leaving 17 bases between them. Clones were read by immunoSEQ multiplex PCR, and TCRdb kept only the in-frame ones, dropping some. The sample holds some 2,500 clones, roughly a fifth seen once. Remarks on this clone: Its matching antigen is unknown.

The material sequenced was lung tumor tissue, taken before any cancer treatment. The TCR was taken from a woman aged 35 to 70 with stage I lung adenocarcinoma. The rearrangement uses TRBV5-1 and TRBJ2-1; a possible D gene is TRBD2 (7 bases). The CDR3 DNA reads TGCGCCAGCAGCTTCGATGGGAGGGGGTTGGACAATGAGCAGTTCTTC. Its protein product is CASSFDGRGLDNEQFF.